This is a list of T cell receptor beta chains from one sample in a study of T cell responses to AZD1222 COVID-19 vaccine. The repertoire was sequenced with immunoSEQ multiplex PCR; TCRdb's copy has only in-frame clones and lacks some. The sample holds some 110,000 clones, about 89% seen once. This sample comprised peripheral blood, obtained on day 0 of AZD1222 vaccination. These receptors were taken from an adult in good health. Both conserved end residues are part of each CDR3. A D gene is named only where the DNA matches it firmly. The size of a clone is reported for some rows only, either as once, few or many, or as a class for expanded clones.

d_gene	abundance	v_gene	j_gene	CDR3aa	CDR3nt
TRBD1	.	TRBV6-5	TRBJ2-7	CASSYSTGDVNEQYF	TGTGCCAGCAGTTACTCGACAGGGGACGTGAACGAGCAGTACTTC
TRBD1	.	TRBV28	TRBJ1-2	CASGGQGAIYGYTF	TGTGCCAGCGGGGGACAGGGGGCGATCTATGGCTACACCTTC
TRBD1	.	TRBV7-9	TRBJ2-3	CASSPGQGDTQYF	TGTGCCAGCAGCCCGGGACAGGGCGATACGCAGTATTTT
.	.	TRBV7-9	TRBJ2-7	CASSLGLGQSSYEQYF	TGTGCCAGCAGCTTAGGTCTGGGGCAGAGTTCCTACGAGCAGTACTTC
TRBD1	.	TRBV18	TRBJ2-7	CASSLSGQGSYEQYF	TGTGCCAGCTCACTATCGGGACAGGGATCCTACGAGCAGTACTTC
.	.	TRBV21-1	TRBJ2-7	CASSSRTATSSYEQYF	TGTGCCAGCAGCAGCCGGACAGCAACGAGCTCCTACGAGCAGTACTTC
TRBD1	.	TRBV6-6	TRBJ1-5	CASSYSIGQGDPQHF	TGTGCCAGCAGTTACTCAATTGGACAGGGGGATCCCCAGCATTTT
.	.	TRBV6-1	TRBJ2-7	CASSEVGFYEQYF	TGTGCCAGCAGTGAAGTGGGGTTCTACGAGCAGTACTTC
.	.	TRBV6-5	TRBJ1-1	CASRGFVGGFSEAFF	TGTGCCAGCAGGGGGTTTGTTGGGGGATTCTCTGAAGCTTTCTTT
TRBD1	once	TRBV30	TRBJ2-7	CAWSTPTGEFYEQYF	TGTGCCTGGAGTACTCCGACAGGGGAGTTCTACGAGCAGTACTTC
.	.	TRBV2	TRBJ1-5	CASSESPDYSNQPQHF	TGTGCCAGCAGTGAGTCTCCCGATTATAGCAATCAGCCCCAGCATTTT
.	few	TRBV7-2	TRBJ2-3	CASSLLVKVTDTQYF	TGTGCCAGCAGCCTACTAGTGAAGGTCACAGATACGCAGTATTTT
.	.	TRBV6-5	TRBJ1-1	CASSLQGNMNTEAFF	TGTGCCAGCAGTTTGCAGGGAAACATGAACACTGAAGCTTTCTTT
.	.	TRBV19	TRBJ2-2	CASTTSGDGTGELFF	TGTGCCAGTACCACGTCGGGGGATGGAACCGGGGAGCTGTTTTTT
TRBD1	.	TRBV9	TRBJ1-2	CASSVVEGAGGYTF	TGTGCCAGCAGCGTAGTTGAGGGGGCGGGAGGCTACACCTTC
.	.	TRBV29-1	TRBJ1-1	CSARQPNTEAFF	TGCAGCGCTAGACAGCCGAACACTGAAGCTTTCTTT
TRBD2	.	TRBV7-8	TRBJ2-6	CASSMGGSGDYGANVLTF	TGTGCCAGCAGCATGGGTGGTAGCGGGGATTATGGGGCCAACGTCCTGACTTTC
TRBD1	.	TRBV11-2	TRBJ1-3	CASSASGTGIPGNTIYF	TGTGCCAGCAGCGCATCCGGGACAGGGATCCCTGGAAACACCATATATTTT
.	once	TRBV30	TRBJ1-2	CAWSGERDGNYGYTF	TGTGCCTGGAGTGGGGAACGGGACGGGAACTATGGCTACACCTTC
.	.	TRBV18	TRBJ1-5	CASSPLDSTLQGQPQHF	TGTGCCAGCTCACCACTAGACAGCACCCTTCAGGGTCAGCCCCAGCATTTT
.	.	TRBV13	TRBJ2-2	CASSFPGTGELFF	TGTGCCAGCAGCTTCCCGGGAACCGGGGAGCTGTTTTTT
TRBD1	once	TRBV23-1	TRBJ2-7	CASSPDRGNYEQYF	TGCGCCAGCAGTCCTGACAGGGGCAACTACGAGCAGTACTTC
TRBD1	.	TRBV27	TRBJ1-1	CASSYYQGAVEAFF	TGTGCCAGCAGTTACTACCAGGGGGCGGTTGAAGCTTTCTTT
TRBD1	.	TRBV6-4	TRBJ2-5	CATRFGQGNRETQYF	TGTGCCACCCGATTTGGACAGGGAAATCGGGAGACCCAGTACTTC
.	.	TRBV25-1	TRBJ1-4	CASSVRSATNEKLFF	TGTGCCAGCAGTGTACGCAGTGCAACTAATGAAAAACTGTTTTTT
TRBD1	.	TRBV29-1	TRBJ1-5	CSVRTGNSNQPQHF	TGCAGCGTCCGGACAGGGAATAGCAATCAGCCCCAGCATTTT
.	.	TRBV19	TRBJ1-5	CASMPKPGGQPQHF	TGTGCCAGTATGCCTAAGCCAGGTGGGCAGCCCCAGCATTTT
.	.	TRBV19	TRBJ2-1	CASSMRRDYYWVEQFF	TGTGCCAGTAGTATGCGACGGGATTATTATTGGGTTGAGCAGTTCTTC
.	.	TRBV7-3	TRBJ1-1	CASSVGWGTEAFF	TGTGCCAGCAGCGTAGGCTGGGGCACTGAAGCTTTCTTT
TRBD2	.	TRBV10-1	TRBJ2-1	CASSPSGSYNEQFF	TGCGCCAGCAGCCCTAGCGGGAGCTACAATGAGCAGTTCTTC
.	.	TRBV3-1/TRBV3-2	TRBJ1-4	CASSQARGGEGNEKLFF	TGTGCCAGCAGCCAAGCGCGGGGTGGCGAGGGTAATGAAAAACTGTTTTTT
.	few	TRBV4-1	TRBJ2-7	CASSQGTLTTSEQYF	TGCGCCAGCAGCCAAGGTACTCTGACTACCTCCGAGCAGTACTTC
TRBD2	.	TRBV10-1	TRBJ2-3	CASSGLASGGLNTQYF	TGCGCCAGCAGCGGGCTTGCTAGCGGGGGCTTAAATACGCAGTATTTT
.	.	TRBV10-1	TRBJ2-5	CASSEPRGAGLETQYF	TGCGCCAGCAGTGAGCCCCGAGGAGCGGGCTTGGAGACCCAGTACTTC
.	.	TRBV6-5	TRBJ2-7	CASSISHRDREQYF	TGTGCCAGCAGCATCAGTCACAGGGACCGCGAGCAGTACTTC
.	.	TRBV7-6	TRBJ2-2	CASSWDIANTGELFF	TGTGCCAGCAGTTGGGACATCGCGAACACCGGGGAGCTGTTTTTT
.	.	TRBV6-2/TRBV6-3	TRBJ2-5	CASSLLQETQYF	TGTGCCAGCAGTCTCCTTCAAGAGACCCAGTACTTC
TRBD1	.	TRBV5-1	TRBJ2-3	CASSYGQGGSTDTQYF	TGCGCCAGCAGCTACGGACAGGGGGGTAGCACAGATACGCAGTATTTT
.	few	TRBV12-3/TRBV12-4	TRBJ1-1	CASSLAEAFF	TGTGCCAGCAGTTTAGCGGAAGCTTTCTTT
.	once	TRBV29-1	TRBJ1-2	CSAGADRRTITNYGYTF	TGCAGCGCGGGAGCAGACAGGAGGACCATAACTAACTATGGCTACACCTTC
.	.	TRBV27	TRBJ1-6	CASGSSYNSPLHF	TGTGCCAGCGGGTCCTCCTATAATTCACCCCTCCACTTT
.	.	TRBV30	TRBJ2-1	CAWRKLGNEQFF	TGTGCCTGGAGGAAGCTGGGGAATGAGCAGTTCTTC